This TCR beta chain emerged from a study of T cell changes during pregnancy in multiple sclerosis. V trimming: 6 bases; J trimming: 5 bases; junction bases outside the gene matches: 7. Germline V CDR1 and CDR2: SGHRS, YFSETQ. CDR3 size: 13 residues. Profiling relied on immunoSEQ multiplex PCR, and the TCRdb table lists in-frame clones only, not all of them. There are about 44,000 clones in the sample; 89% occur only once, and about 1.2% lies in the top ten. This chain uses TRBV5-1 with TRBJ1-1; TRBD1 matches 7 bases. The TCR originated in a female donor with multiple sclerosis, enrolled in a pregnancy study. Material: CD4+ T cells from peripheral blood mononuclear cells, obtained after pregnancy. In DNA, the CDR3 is TGCGCCAGCATGTTGCCAGGGGGTACTGAAGCTTTCTTT. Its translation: CASMLPGGTEAFF.